This T cell receptor (beta chain) was profiled in a study of CD8+ T cells in alopecia areata. About the research overall: Tofacitinib administration to treated patients was oral, at 5 to 10 mg twice daily. Severity of treated patients was scored by affected scalp percentage. Study conclusions and caveats: Sequence data from scalp samples additionally include resident alphabeta T cells of normal skin. Scalp clonality and expanded CD8+ clones among the top 100 fell significantly with tofacitinib.

The CDR3 runs to 14 residues. Trimming pared 0 bases from V and 3 bases from J, leaving 9 bases between. Germline CDR1 is LGHNA and CDR2 is YSLEER. Concerning this clone itself: Its target is unknown.

Stated treatment: oral pan-JAK inhibitor, 5-10 mg twice daily. As the sequencing template, cDNA was produced by extracting RNA and reverse transcribing it. Assay: immunoSEQ multiplex PCR; the TCRdb copy retains only in-frame clones and omits some. The sample contains more than 90,000 clones, roughly 50% of which appear only once. This receptor was obtained from a human donor with alopecia areata. This chain joins TRBV4-3 and TRBJ2-7; D perhaps matches TRBD2 (5 bases). Sequenced here: CD8+ T cells sorted from blood, sampled at week 24, from a patient treated with tofacitinib. CDR3 DNA: TGCGCCAGCAGCCAAGACGAGGGTGGCTACGAGCAGTACTTC. It is translated as CASSQDEGGYEQYF.